One and the same sample provided the 6 T cell receptor beta chains below, sequenced in a study of blood T cell repertoires in COVID-19. Libraries were prepared by immunoSEQ multiplex PCR; TCRdb keeps only in-frame clonotypes and omits some of them. The sample holds about 160,000 clones, roughly 82% seen once. Input material: peripheral blood. The receptor source for this set is a human donor with acute or convalescent COVID-19. The donor label of this sample is uncertain.

This clone was counted only a few times. The chain is built from TRBV3-1 (or the pseudogene TRBV3-2) and TRBJ1-1; possible D gene TRBD1, 5 bases. V was trimmed by 1 base and J by 4 bases, leaving 10 bases between them. Per germline, CDR1 LGHDT and CDR2 YNNKEL (reference sequence). The length of the CDR3 is 14 residues. The CDR3 reads CASSQGGSGTEAFF. The DNA for the CDR3 is TGTGCCAGCAGCCAAGGGGGCTCGGGCACTGAAGCTTTCTTT.

The chain recombines TRBV5-1 with TRBJ1-3, with D possibly being TRBD1 (6 bases). The V gene lost 0 bases and the J gene lost 4 bases, with 11 bases spanning the gap. The length of the CDR3 is 15 residues. Germline CDR1 and CDR2: SGHRS and YFSETQ. The CDR3 DNA sequence: TGCGCCAGCAGCTTGGGGGCAGGGGTCGGAAACACCATATATTTT. It yields the protein CASSLGAGVGNTIYF.

This sequence joins TRBV29-1 and TRBJ1-2; perhaps TRBD1 as D (6 bases). Trimming pared 6 bases from V and 2 bases from J, leaving 13 bases between. The CDR3 totals 13 residues. Germline V gene data show CDR1 as SQVTM and CDR2 as ANQGSEA. The CDR3 protein is CSVATGTNYGYTF. In nucleotides, the CDR3 is TGCAGCGTAGCGACAGGTACCAACTATGGCTACACCTTC.

The V and J genes are TRBV4-1 and TRBJ1-1; D uncertain. In germline, CDR1 is MGHRA, CDR2 YSYEKL. V lost 8 bases to trimming and J lost 0 bases, with 13 bases between them. The CDR3 contains 14 residues. In DNA, the CDR3 is TGCGCCAGCCGAGCCCGGGGATTGAACACTGAAGCTTTCTTT. Protein: CASRARGLNTEAFF.

This clone was counted a few times. The rearrangement uses TRBV4-1 and TRBJ1-1, with D hard to call. The V end was cut by 0 bases, the J end by 3 bases, with 5 bases between. Germline V CDR1 and CDR2: MGHRA, YSYEKL. This CDR3 contains 13 residues. Here the CDR3 reads CASSQERDTEAFF. CDR3 DNA: TGCGCCAGCAGCCAAGAGAGGGACACTGAAGCTTTCTTT.

The genes are TRBV2 and TRBJ1-5; D gene uncertain. CDR1 and CDR2 (germline): SNHLY, FYNNEI. V lost 3 bases to trimming and J lost 4 bases, with 7 bases between them. This CDR3 is built from 13 residues. In nucleotides, the CDR3 is TGTGCCAGCAGTGAGTGGGAGAATCAGCCCCAGCATTTT. Amino acids: CASSEWENQPQHF.